These T cell receptor beta chains were read from a single sample in a study of T-cell reconstitution after alpha-beta-depleted transplantation in children. TCRdb redid the calling of the PCR reads with MiXCR, one entry per CDR3 protein. The table shows roughly 310,000 distinct CDR3 sequences, with 23% occurring only once. The material was PBMCs, mostly from graft donor cells, obtained 180 days after TCRalphabeta/CD19-depleted stem cell transplant. These receptors all come from a male patient younger than 18 who had a stem cell transplant for acute lymphoblastic leukemia, so the T cells may come from the graft donor. Each CDR3 is given with its conserved first and last residue. A D gene is named only where the DNA matches it firmly. Size values are once, few and many counts, or a class for expanded clones, and some rows have none.

TRBD2	.	TRBV10-2	TRBJ2-3	TGCGCCAGCAGTGTACTAGCGGGTCCTACCCGCACAGATACGCAGTATTTT	CASSVLAGPTRTDTQYF
.	.	TRBV3-1	TRBJ1-5	TGTGCCAGCAGCCAAGATGGGGGTTATAGCAATCAGCCCCAGCATTTT	CASSQDGGYSNQPQHF
TRBD2	few	TRBV9	TRBJ2-1	TGTGCCAGCAGCGTGGGACTAGCGGGAGTCAATGAGCAGTTCTTC	CASSVGLAGVNEQFF
.	.	TRBV10-3	TRBJ2-7	TGTGCCATCAGTGAGTCTTCGGCCAGCTCCTACGAGCAGTACTTC	CAISESSASSYEQYF
TRBD2	.	TRBV7-6	TRBJ2-3	TGTGCCAGCAGCTTAGCGGGAGGGCTCATGGGCACAGATACGCAGTATTTT	CASSLAGGLMGTDTQYF
.	.	TRBV9	TRBJ2-7	TGTGCCAGCAGCGCCCGACAGGCGCCCTACGAGCAGTACTTC	CASSARQAPYEQYF
.	few	TRBV4-1	TRBJ2-1	TGCGCCAGCAGCCAAGCCCACCCTAGCTCCTACAATGAGCAGTTCTTC	CASSQAHPSSYNEQFF
.	few	TRBV7-6	TRBJ1-2	TGTGCCAGCAGCTTACTTAACAGGGTTGGTTTCACCTTC	CASSLLNRVGFTF
.	few	TRBV4-1	TRBJ2-3	TGCGCCTGCACTAAAACAGGGACTTTCACAGATACGCAGTATTTT	CACTKTGTFTDTQYF
TRBD2	few	TRBV7-9	TRBJ2-1	TGTGCCAGCAGCTTAGGAGGCGGGAGGAGCTCCTACAATGAGCAGTTCTTC	CASSLGGGRSSYNEQFF
.	.	TRBV11-3	TRBJ2-7	TGTGCCAGCGTGGCGGGAAAGGACGAGCAGTACTTC	CASVAGKDEQYF
TRBD2	few	TRBV7-9	TRBJ2-5	TGTGCCAGCAGCTTAGGAGGACTAGCCTCTGAGACCCAGTACTTC	CASSLGGLASETQYF
TRBD2	.	TRBV7-8	TRBJ2-2	TGTGCCAGCAGCTCCCGGACTAGTAGGCTGTTTTTT	CASSSRTSRLFF
.	many	TRBV27	TRBJ2-2	TGTGCCAGCAGTTTAGTAGCTTACGCGAACACCGGGGAGCTGTTTTTT	CASSLVAYANTGELFF
TRBD1	.	TRBV7-8	TRBJ2-7	TGTGCCAGCAGCTTAGAACAGGGGGCCGAGAGGTCCTACGAGCAGTACTTC	CASSLEQGAERSYEQYF
.	.	TRBV7-8	TRBJ2-3	TGTGCCAGCAGCTCCTACTTGCGTGGCACAGATACGCAGTATTTT	CASSSYLRGTDTQYF
.	.	TRBV10-1	TRBJ1-5	TGCGCCAGCAGTGAGAATGGGAGGGGAGAGGGCAATCAGCCCCAGCATTTT	CASSENGRGEGNQPQHF
TRBD2	few	TRBV27	TRBJ2-1	TGTGCCAGCACGGGACTAGCGGAATCCTACAATGAGCAGTTCTTC	CASTGLAESYNEQFF
TRBD1	few	TRBV7-6	TRBJ1-6	TGTGCCAGCAGCTCGATAGAGCGGGACAGGGGCCTTTTGAGCTCCTATAATTCACCCCTCCACTTT	CASSSIERDRGLLSSYNSPLHF
TRBD2	.	TRBV5-1	TRBJ2-7	TGCGCCAGCAGCTTGGCCGGGACTAGTGAATACGAGCAGTACTTC	CASSLAGTSEYEQYF
.	.	TRBV5-1	TRBJ2-1	TGCGCCAGCGAGACCGGAGGAGGGATTCATGCCTACAATGAGCAGTTCTTC	CASETGGGIHAYNEQFF
TRBD1	few	TRBV15	TRBJ1-1	TGTGCCACCAGCAGAGAGACAGGGGCTGAAGCTTTCTTT	CATSRETGAEAFF
TRBD2	.	TRBV20-1	TRBJ2-1	TGCAGTGCTAGAAGGCGGGAGGGCCTGGTCAATGAGCAGTTCTTC	CSARRREGLVNEQFF
.	.	TRBV2	TRBJ2-1	TGTGCCAGCAGTACTAGGAATGGCATTGCGGACAATGAGCAGTTCTTC	CASSTRNGIADNEQFF
TRBD2	.	TRBV15	TRBJ2-3	TGTGCCACCAGCTCCAGCGGGAGGATAGATACGCAGTATTTT	CATSSSGRIDTQYF
.	.	TRBV5-1	TRBJ1-3	TGCGCCAGCAGTCCTCTACTTTTCGCTGGAAACACCATATATTTT	CASSPLLFAGNTIYF
.	few	TRBV7-8	TRBJ1-5	TGTGCCAGCAGCTTCCTCTATAGCAATCAGCCCCAGCATTTT	CASSFLYSNQPQHF
.	few	TRBV7-9	TRBJ1-1	TGTGCCAGCAGCTTTGCAGCGAACACTGAAGCTTTCTTT	CASSFAANTEAFF
TRBD1	once	TRBV15	TRBJ2-7	TGTGCCACCAGCAGAGCCGGGACAGAGGCCTACGAGCAGTACTTC	CATSRAGTEAYEQYF
.	.	TRBV27	TRBJ2-3	TGTGCCAGCAGTCCATACTGGGCAGCTGGGGGAACAGATACGCAGTATTTT	CASSPYWAAGGTDTQYF
.	.	TRBV7-2	TRBJ2-4	TGTGCCAGCAGCTTAGTGCGGGCAGACCTCTTAGCCAAAAACATTCAGTACTTC	CASSLVRADLLAKNIQYF
TRBD1	few	TRBV11-1	TRBJ2-5	TGTGCCAGCAGCTTGGGACAGGTGGCGGAAGAGACCCAGTACTTC	CASSLGQVAEETQYF